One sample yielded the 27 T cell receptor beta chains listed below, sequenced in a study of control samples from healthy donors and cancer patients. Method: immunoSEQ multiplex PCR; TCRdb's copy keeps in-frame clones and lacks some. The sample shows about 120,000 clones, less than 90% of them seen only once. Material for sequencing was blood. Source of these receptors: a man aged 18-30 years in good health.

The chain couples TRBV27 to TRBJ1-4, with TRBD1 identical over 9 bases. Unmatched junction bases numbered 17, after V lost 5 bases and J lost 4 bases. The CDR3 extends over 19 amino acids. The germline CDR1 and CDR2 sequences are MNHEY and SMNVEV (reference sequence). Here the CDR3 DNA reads TGTGCCAGCAGTCCCTACTACCGACAGGGGGAGTCTCGTAATGAAAAACTGTTTTTT. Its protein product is CASSPYYRQGESRNEKLFF.

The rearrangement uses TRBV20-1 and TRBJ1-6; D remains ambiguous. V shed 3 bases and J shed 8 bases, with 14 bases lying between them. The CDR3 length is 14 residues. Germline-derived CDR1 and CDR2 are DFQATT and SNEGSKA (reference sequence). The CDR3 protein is CSASTGMSDSPLHF. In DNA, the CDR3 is TGCAGTGCTAGTACCGGAATGTCCGATTCACCCCTCCACTTT.

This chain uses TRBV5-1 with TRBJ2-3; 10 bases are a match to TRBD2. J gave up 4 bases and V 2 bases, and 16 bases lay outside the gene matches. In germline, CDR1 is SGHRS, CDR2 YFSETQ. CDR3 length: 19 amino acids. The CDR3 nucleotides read TGCGCCAGCAGCTTAAGGAACCCTCGTAGCGGGAGGCGGGCAGATACGCAGTATTTT. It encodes CASSLRNPRSGRRADTQYF. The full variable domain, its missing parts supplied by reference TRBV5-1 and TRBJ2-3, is KAGVTQTPRYLIKTRGQQVTLSCSPISGHRSVSWYQQTPGQGLQFLFEYFSETQRNKGNFPGRFSGRQFSNSRSEMNVSTLELGDSALYLCASSLRNPRSGRRADTQYFGPGTRLTVL.

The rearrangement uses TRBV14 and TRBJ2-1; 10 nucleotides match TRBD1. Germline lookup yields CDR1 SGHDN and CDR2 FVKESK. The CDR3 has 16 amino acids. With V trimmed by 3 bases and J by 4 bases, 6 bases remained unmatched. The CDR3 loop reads CASSHLGTGAYNEQFF. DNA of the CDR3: TGTGCCAGCAGCCACCTGGGGACAGGGGCGTACAATGAGCAGTTCTTC.

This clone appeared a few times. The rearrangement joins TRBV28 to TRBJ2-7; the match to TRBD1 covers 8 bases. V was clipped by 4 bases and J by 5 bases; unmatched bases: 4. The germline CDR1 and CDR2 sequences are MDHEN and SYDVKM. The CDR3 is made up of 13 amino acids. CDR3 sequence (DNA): TGTGCCAGCAGTTCCGGACAGGGCGACGAGCAGTACTTC. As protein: CASSSGQGDEQYF.

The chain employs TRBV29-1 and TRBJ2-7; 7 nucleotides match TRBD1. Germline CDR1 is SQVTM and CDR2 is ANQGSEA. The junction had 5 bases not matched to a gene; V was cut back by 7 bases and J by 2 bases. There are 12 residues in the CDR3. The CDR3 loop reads CSARDRPYEQYF. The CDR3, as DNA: TGCAGCGCCCGGGACAGACCCTACGAGCAGTACTTC.

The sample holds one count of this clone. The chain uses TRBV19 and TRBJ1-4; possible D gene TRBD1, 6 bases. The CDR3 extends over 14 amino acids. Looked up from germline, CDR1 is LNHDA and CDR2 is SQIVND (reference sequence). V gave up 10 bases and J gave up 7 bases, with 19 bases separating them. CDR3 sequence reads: CATRGGGVAEKLFF. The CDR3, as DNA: TGTGCCACCCGAGGGGGAGGGGTTGCTGAAAAACTGTTTTTT.

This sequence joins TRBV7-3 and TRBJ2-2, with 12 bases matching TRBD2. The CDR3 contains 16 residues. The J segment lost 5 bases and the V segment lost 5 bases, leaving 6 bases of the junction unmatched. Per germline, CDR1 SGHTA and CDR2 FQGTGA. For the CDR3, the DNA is TGTGCCAGCAGCCCCACCGGGACTAGCGGGACCGGGGAGCTGTTTTTT. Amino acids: CASSPTGTSGTGELFF.

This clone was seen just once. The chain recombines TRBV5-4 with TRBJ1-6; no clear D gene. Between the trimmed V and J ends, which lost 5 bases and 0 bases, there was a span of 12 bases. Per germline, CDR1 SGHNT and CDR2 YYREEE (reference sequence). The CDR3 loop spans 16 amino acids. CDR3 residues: CASSIWRSSYNSPLHF. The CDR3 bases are TGTGCCAGCAGTATCTGGAGGAGCTCCTATAATTCACCCCTCCACTTT.

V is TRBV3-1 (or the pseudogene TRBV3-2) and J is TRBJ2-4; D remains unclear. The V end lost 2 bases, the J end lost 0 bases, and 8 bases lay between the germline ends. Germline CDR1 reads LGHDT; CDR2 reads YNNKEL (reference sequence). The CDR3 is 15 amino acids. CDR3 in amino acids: CASSQREVAKNIQYF. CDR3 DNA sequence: TGTGCCAGCAGCCAAAGAGAGGTAGCCAAAAACATTCAGTACTTC.

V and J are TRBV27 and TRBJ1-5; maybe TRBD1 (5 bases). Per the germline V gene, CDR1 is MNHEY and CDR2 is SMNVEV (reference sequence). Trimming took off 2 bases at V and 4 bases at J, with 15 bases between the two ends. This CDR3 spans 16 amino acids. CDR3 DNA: TGTGCCAGCAGTTTACGGGGCGTCGGCTCAAATCAGCCCCAGCATTTT. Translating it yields CASSLRGVGSNQPQHF.

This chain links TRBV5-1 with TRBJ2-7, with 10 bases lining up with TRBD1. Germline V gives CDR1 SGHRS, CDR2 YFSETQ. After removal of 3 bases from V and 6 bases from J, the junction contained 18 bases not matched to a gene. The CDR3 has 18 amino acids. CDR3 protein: CASSSIVWGQGLGAEQYF. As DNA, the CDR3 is TGCGCCAGCAGCTCAATCGTTTGGGGACAGGGGCTGGGGGCCGAGCAGTACTTC.

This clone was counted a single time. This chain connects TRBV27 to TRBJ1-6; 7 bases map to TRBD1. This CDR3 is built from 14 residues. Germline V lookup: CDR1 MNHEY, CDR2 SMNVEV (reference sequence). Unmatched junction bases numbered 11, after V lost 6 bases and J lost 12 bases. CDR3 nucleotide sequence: TGTGCCAGCAGGAAAACAGGGGTCAGGGGACCCCTCCACTTT. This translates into CASRKTGVRGPLHF.

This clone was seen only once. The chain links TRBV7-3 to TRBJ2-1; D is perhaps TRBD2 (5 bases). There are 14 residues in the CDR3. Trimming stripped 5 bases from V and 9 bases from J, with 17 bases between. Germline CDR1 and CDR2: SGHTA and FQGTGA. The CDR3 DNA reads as TGTGCCAGCAGCCCTGGCCCCCAAAGCGGTGAGCAGTTCTTC. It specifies CASSPGPQSGEQFF.

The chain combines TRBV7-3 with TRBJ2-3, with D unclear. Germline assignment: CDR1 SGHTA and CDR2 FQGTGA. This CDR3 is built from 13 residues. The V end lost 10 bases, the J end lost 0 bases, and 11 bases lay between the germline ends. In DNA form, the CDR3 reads TGTGCCACGGCGCGATCTAGCACAGATACGCAGTATTTT. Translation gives CATARSSTDTQYF.

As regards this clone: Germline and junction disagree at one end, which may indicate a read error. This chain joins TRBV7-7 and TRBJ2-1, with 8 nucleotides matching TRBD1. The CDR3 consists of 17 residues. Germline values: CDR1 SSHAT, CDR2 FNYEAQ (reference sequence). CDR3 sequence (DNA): TGTGCTAGCAGCTTAGCGCCGGACAGGGCACCCTACAATGAGCAGTTCTTC. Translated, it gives CASSLAPDRAPYNEQFF.

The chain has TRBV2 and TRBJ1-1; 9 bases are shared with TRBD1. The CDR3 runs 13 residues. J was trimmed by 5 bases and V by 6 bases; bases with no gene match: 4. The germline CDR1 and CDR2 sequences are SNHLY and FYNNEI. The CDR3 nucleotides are TGTGCCAGCAGCACGACAGGGGGAACTGAAGCTTTCTTT. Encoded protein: CASSTTGGTEAFF.

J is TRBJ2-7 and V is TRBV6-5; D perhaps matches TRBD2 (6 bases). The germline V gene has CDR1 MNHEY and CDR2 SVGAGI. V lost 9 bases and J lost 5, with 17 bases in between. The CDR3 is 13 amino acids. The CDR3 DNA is TGTGCCAGAGAAAGGTACGGGAGCCACGAGCAGTACTTC. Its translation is CARERYGSHEQYF.

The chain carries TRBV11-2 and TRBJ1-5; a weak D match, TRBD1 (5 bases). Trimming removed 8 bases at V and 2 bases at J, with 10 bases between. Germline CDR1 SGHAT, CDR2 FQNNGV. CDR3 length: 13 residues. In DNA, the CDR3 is TGTGCCAGCTCAGCACAGGGCAATCAGCCCCAGCATTTT. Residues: CASSAQGNQPQHF. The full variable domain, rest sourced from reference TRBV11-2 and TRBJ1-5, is EAGVAQSPRYKIIEKRQSVAFWCNPISGHATLYWYQQILGQGPKLLIQFQNNGVVDDSQLPKDRFSAERLKGVDSTLKIQPAKLEDSAVYLCASSAQGNQPQHFGDGTRLSIL.

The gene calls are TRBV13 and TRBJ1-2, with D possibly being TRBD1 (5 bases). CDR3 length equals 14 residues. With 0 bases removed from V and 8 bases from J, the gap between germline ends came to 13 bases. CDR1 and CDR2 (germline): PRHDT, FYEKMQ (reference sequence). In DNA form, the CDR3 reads TGTGCCAGCAGCTTAGGCTATGCGGGGACGGGCTACACCTTC. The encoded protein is CASSLGYAGTGYTF.

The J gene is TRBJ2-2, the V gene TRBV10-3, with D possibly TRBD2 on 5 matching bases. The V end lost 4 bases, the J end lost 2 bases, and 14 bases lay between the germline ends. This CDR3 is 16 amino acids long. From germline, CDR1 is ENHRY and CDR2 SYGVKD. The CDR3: CAISVWSEVNTGELFF. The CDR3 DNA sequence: TGTGCCATCAGTGTTTGGTCGGAGGTTAACACCGGGGAGCTGTTTTTT.

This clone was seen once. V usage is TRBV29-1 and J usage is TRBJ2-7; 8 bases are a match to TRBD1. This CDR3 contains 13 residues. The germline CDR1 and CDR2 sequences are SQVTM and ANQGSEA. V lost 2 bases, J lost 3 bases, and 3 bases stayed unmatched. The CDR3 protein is CSVERGQDYEQYF. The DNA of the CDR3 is TGCAGCGTTGAACGGGGACAGGACTACGAGCAGTACTTC.

The DNA of the CDR3 is TGTGCCTGGAGCCCCCTGACAGGGTCCTATGGCTACACCTTC. Translating gives CAWSPLTGSYGYTF. The chain is built from TRBV30 and TRBJ1-2, with 7 nucleotides matching TRBD1. Germline V lookup: CDR1 GTSNPN, CDR2 SVGIG (reference sequence). The junction had 8 bases not matched to a gene; V was cut back by 3 bases and J by 4 bases. CDR3 size: 14 residues.

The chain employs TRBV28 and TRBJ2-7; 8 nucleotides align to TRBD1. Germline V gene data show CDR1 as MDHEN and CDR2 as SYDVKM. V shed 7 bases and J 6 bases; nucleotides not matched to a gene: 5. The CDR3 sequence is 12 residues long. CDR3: CASNKGQVEQYF. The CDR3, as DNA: TGTGCCAGCAACAAGGGACAGGTCGAGCAGTACTTC.

As DNA, the CDR3 is TGTGCCAGCAGTGACTCGGGGAGCTCCTACAATGAGCAGTTCTTC. It codes for CASSDSGSSYNEQFF. The chain couples TRBV2 to TRBJ2-1, with a tentative D call TRBD2 (5 bases). The CDR3 has 15 amino acids. V was clipped by 3 bases and J by 0 bases, with 9 bases between them. Germline V lookup: CDR1 SNHLY, CDR2 FYNNEI.

The CDR3: CASSQVLNGYTF. For the CDR3, the DNA is TGTGCCAGCAGCCAAGTTCTGAATGGCTACACCTTC. The rearrangement uses TRBV3-1 (or the pseudogene TRBV3-2) and TRBJ1-2; D is unclear. Between the trimmed V and J ends, which lost 1 base and 6 bases, there was a span of 6 bases. The germline CDR1 and CDR2 sequences are LGHDT and YNNKEL (reference sequence). The CDR3 is made up of 12 amino acids.

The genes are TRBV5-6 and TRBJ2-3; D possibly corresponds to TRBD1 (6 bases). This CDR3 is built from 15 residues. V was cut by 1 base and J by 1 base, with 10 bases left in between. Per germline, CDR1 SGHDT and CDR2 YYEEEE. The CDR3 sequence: CASSLRTVGTDTQYF. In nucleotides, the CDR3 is TGTGCCAGCAGCTTGAGGACAGTGGGCACAGATACGCAGTATTTT.